This section outlines one T cell receptor (beta chain) sequence together with its context. Its antigen remains unknown. The method was immunoSEQ multiplex PCR; TCRdb's version includes in-frame clones alone and lacks a portion of them. The repertoire holds 60,000 to 90,000 clones, about nine tenths seen once, with about 1.3% in the top ten. This entry comes from a study of graft-versus-host responses after intestinal transplantation. Study conclusions and caveats: The marrow of recipients harbored GvH clones, and ileum or blood showed some of them first.

V was pared by 0 bases and J by 5 bases, with 13 bases between. The CDR3 has 15 amino acids. Per germline, CDR1 MNHNY and CDR2 SVGAGI (reference sequence). The starting material was unstimulated CD8+ T cells sorted from spleen or lymph node cells, obtained before intestinal transplant. The chain employs TRBV6-6 and TRBJ2-5; D possibly corresponds to TRBD2 (7 bases). The source of this sequence is a human donor who received an intestinal transplant. For the CDR3, the DNA is TGTGCCAGCAGTTACTCGGGGGGGGCCGCGGAGACCCAGTACTTC. Amino acid sequence: CASSYSGGAAETQYF.